These T cell receptor beta chains were read from a single sample in a study of OX40 agonist ivuxolimab in advanced cancers. Sequenced by immunoSEQ multiplex PCR; TCRdb stores in-frame clones only, minus some. Found here are about 100,000 clones, around 94% of them singletons; the top ten hold about 2.6%. Sequencing used CD4+ or CD8+ T cells sorted from blood, obtained in a trial of the OX40 agonist ivuxolimab. These receptors all come from an adult with an advanced solid tumor such as melanoma, head and neck, liver or kidney cancer. The CDR3 runs from the conserved cysteine through the conserved F or W. A D gene is named only where the DNA matches it firmly. A row's size may be missing; if present it is once, few, many or a size class.

v_call	j_call	clone_size	cdr3_length	d_call	cdr3_nt	cdr3_aa
TRBV28	TRBJ2-3	once	14	.	TGTGCCAGCAGTTTATTCCAGTCCACAGATACGCAGTATTTT	CASSLFQSTDTQYF
TRBV27	TRBJ1-5	.	14	TRBD1	TGTGCCACCGGTGACAGGGGGGGAAATCAGCCCCAGCATTTT	CATGDRGGNQPQHF
TRBV9	TRBJ1-3	.	17	.	TGTGCCAGCAGCGTAGCCAGGGACGGGTACTCTGGAAACACCATATATTTT	CASSVARDGYSGNTIYF
TRBV6-5	TRBJ2-3	.	15	.	TGTGCCAGCAGTTGGGGGGCTGAATTCACAGATACGCAGTATTTT	CASSWGAEFTDTQYF
TRBV6-5	TRBJ1-1	.	13	.	TGTGCCAGCAGTATTTTGACGGGCACTGAAGCTTTCTTT	CASSILTGTEAFF
TRBV9	TRBJ1-4	.	17	.	TGTGCCAGCAGCGTCGGACGGGCGGGGGCAACTAATGAAAAACTGTTTTTT	CASSVGRAGATNEKLFF
TRBV27	TRBJ1-2	.	13	TRBD1	TGTGCCAGCAGTCCCGCGACAGGGTTGGGCTACACCTTC	CASSPATGLGYTF
TRBV20-1	TRBJ1-2	.	10	TRBD1	TGCAGTGCTAGGTCAACAGGGGACACCTTC	CSARSTGDTF
TRBV7-8	TRBJ1-4	.	16	.	TGTGCCAGCAGCTTAGTGGACGGGGGCAAAGATGAAAAACTGTTTTTT	CASSLVDGGKDEKLFF
TRBV19	TRBJ1-2	.	13	.	TGTGCCAGTAGTATAAGCGGATCCTATGGCTACACCTTC	CASSISGSYGYTF
TRBV28	TRBJ2-2	.	15	.	TGTGCCAGCAGTTTACTGGGCAGGGAGACCGGGGAGCTGTTTTTT	CASSLLGRETGELFF
TRBV10-1	TRBJ1-1	few	11	.	TGCGCCAGCAGTGGTGGTATTGAAGCTTTCTTT	CASSGGIEAFF
TRBV27	TRBJ2-2	.	17	.	TGTGCCAGCAGTTTATCCCCAGGCCTAGCCATAACCGGGGAGCTGTTTTTT	CASSLSPGLAITGELFF
TRBV5-4	TRBJ1-4	.	14	.	TGTGCCATACGAATTGAGGGGGGAGATGAAAAACTGTTTTTT	CAIRIEGGDEKLFF
TRBV18	TRBJ2-7	.	16	TRBD1	TGTGCCAGCTCACTACCGGCGGGACAGGGCCACTACGAGCAGTACTTC	CASSLPAGQGHYEQYF
TRBV6-5	TRBJ2-7	.	13	TRBD1	TGTGCCAGCTCGACAGGGGAAACCTACGAGCAGTACTTC	CASSTGETYEQYF
TRBV19	TRBJ2-1	.	16	.	TGTGCCAGTAGTACCTTAGGGGGTTCGACCTACAATGAGCAGTTCTTC	CASSTLGGSTYNEQFF
TRBV4-3	TRBJ2-7	.	14	.	TGCGCCAGCAGCCAAGATTGGGACTTCTACGAGCAGTACTTC	CASSQDWDFYEQYF
TRBV5-4	TRBJ2-1	.	12	.	TGTGCCGGGGCACCGGAGGGCAATGAGCAGTTCTTC	CAGAPEGNEQFF
TRBV30	TRBJ2-5	.	12	TRBD1	TGTGCCTGGCAGGGGGTCCGGGAGACCCAGTACTTC	CAWQGVRETQYF
TRBV9	TRBJ2-1	.	11	.	TGTGCCAGCACCAAGGACAATGAGCAGTTCTTC	CASTKDNEQFF
TRBV27	TRBJ2-6	.	16	.	TGTGCCAGCAGTTTACTACAGACCTCTGGGGCCAACGTCCTGACTTTC	CASSLLQTSGANVLTF
TRBV5-5	TRBJ2-5	few	16	TRBD1	TGTGCCAGCAGCAGAGTGGGGACAGGGGCCCAAGAGACCCAGTACTTC	CASSRVGTGAQETQYF
TRBV2	TRBJ1-5	once	15	.	TGTGCCAGCAGTCTACAGGTTTATAGCAATCAGCCCCAGCATTTT	CASSLQVYSNQPQHF
TRBV12-5	TRBJ2-3	.	15	TRBD1	TGTGCTAGTGGTCTCTCGACAGGGAGCACAGATACGCAGTATTTT	CASGLSTGSTDTQYF
TRBV27	TRBJ1-3	.	15	.	TGTGCCAGCAGTTTCCGAGGGGATCCTGGAAACACCATATATTTT	CASSFRGDPGNTIYF
TRBV9	TRBJ2-5	.	14	TRBD1	TGTGCCAGCAGCCCATACGACAGGGAAGAGACCCAGTACTTC	CASSPYDREETQYF
TRBV29-1	TRBJ2-7	.	16	TRBD2	TGCAGCGTGCATGGACTAGCGGGAGGACGAGGTTACGAGCAGTACTTC	CSVHGLAGGRGYEQYF
TRBV29-1	TRBJ1-2	.	13	TRBD1	TGCAGCGTTGTTGGGACAGGGGACTATGGCTACACCTTC	CSVVGTGDYGYTF
TRBV27	TRBJ2-7	.	19	TRBD2	TGTGTCAGCAGTCCAAAGGGAGGGAGCGGGGGAGGATGGTCCTACGAGCAGTACTTC	CVSSPKGGSGGGWSYEQYF
TRBV9	TRBJ2-3	.	17	TRBD2	TGTGCCAGCAGCGTAGTAGGAACTAGCGGGGGGACAGATACGCAGTATTTT	CASSVVGTSGGTDTQYF
TRBV6-5	TRBJ1-1	.	12	.	TGTGCCAACAGCCTAGGGGGCACTGAAGCTTTCTTT	CANSLGGTEAFF
TRBV4-2	TRBJ2-7	.	14	.	TGTGCCAGCAGCCAAGTCGAAGCGAGCTACGAGCAGTACTTC	CASSQVEASYEQYF
TRBV28	TRBJ2-7	.	18	TRBD2	TGTGCCAGCAGTTTAGTTCTACTAGCGGGAGGGGTAAGGGACGAGCAGTACTTC	CASSLVLLAGGVRDEQYF
TRBV7-2	TRBJ1-5	.	15	.	TGTGCCAGCAGCTTAAACAGGGCCAACAATCAGCCCCAGCATTTT	CASSLNRANNQPQHF
TRBV10-1	TRBJ2-2	few	14	.	TGCGCCAGCTCCGCGGCAGGGTGGGCCGGGGAGCTGTTTTTT	CASSAAGWAGELFF
TRBV19	TRBJ2-7	.	11	.	TGTGCCAGTAGTAATGGCTACGAGCAGTACTTC	CASSNGYEQYF
TRBV4-1	TRBJ1-1	.	18	TRBD1	TGCGCCAGCAGCCTTCCACAGGGGGCTAATGGAATGAACACTGAAGCTTTCTTT	CASSLPQGANGMNTEAFF
TRBV9	TRBJ2-1	.	16	.	TGTGCCAGCAGCGTAGAGGACACTGGAGGGATCAATGAGCAGTTCTTC	CASSVEDTGGINEQFF
TRBV9	TRBJ1-2	.	15	TRBD1	TGTGCCAGCAGCAGCCGGGACAGGGGTTATTATGGCTACACCTTC	CASSSRDRGYYGYTF
TRBV7-9	TRBJ1-2	.	15	.	TGTGCCAGCAGCTTTTTGACTCGCCGGGACTATGGCTACACCTTC	CASSFLTRRDYGYTF
TRBV28	TRBJ2-1	.	12	.	TGTGCCAGCAGTGGGACCTCGACGTGGCAGTTCTTC	CASSGTSTWQFF
TRBV6-1	TRBJ2-3	.	13	.	TGTGCCAGCATAGGCCCCAGGACAGATACGCAGTATTTT	CASIGPRTDTQYF
TRBV13	TRBJ2-7	.	14	.	TGTGCCAGCAGCTTAGCGGGACGACACTACGAGCAGTACTTC	CASSLAGRHYEQYF
TRBV5-1	TRBJ1-2	once	15	TRBD1	TGCGCCAGCAGCCTGACAGGGGGCAATGACTATGGCTACACCTTC	CASSLTGGNDYGYTF
TRBV27	TRBJ2-2	.	15	TRBD1	TGTGCCAGCAGTTTTGAACAGGGGGCGAACGGGGAGCTGTTTTTT	CASSFEQGANGELFF
TRBV7-6	TRBJ2-7	.	16	.	TGTGCCAGCAGCTTAAACCGGGCCAGGACCTCCTACGAGCAGTACTTC	CASSLNRARTSYEQYF
TRBV6-5	TRBJ1-1	.	15	.	TGTGCCAGCACTGGGGTTGGGAAGATGAACACTGAAGCTTTCTTT	CASTGVGKMNTEAFF
TRBV9	TRBJ1-2	.	18	.	TGTGCCAGCAGCCCCAGGAGGGGGGCGGGCCTATTTAACTATGGCTACACCTTC	CASSPRRGAGLFNYGYTF
TRBV5-1	TRBJ2-1	.	13	.	TGCGCCAGCAGTTTAGCTTATACGAATGAGCAGTTCTTC	CASSLAYTNEQFF
TRBV5-3	TRBJ2-2	once	16	TRBD2	TGTGCCAGAAGCTTGGTGACGGGGGGAGAACGAGGGGAGCTGTTTTTT	CARSLVTGGERGELFF
TRBV6-5	TRBJ2-7	.	14	.	TGTGCCAGCAGTTACTCGCAGGGGACCCACGAGCAGTACTTC	CASSYSQGTHEQYF
TRBV6-5	TRBJ2-7	.	16	.	TGTGCCAGCAGTTACACCGGGGGGCAGGGCTCCTACGAGCAGTACTTC	CASSYTGGQGSYEQYF